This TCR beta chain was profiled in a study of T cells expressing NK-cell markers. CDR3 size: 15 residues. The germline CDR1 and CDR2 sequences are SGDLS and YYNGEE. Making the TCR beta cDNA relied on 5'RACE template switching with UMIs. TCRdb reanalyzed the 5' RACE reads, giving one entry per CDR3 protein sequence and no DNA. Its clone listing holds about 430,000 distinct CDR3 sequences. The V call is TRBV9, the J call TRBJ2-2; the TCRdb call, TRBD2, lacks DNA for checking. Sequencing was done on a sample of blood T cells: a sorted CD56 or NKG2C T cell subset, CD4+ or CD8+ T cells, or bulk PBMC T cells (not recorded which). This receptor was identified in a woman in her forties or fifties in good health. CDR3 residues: CASSPGLVSTGELFF.